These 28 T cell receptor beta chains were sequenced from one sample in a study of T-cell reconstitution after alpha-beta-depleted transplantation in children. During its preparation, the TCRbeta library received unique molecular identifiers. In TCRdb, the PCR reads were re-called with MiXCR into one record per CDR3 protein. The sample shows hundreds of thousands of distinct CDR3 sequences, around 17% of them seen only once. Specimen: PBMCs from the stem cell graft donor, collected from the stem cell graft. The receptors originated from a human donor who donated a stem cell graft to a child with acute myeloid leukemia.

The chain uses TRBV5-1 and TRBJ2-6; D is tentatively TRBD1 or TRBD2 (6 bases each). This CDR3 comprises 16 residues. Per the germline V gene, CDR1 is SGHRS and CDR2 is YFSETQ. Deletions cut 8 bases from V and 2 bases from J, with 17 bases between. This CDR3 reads CASQASGATGANVLTF. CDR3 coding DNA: TGCGCCAGTCAAGCATCGGGGGCCACTGGGGCCAACGTCCTGACTTTC.

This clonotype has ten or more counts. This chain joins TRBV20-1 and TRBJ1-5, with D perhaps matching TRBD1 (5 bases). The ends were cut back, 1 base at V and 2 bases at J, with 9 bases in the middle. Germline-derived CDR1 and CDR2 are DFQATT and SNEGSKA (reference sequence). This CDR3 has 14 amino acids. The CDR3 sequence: CSARAGGGNQPQHF. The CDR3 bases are TGCAGTGCTAGAGCGGGAGGGGGCAATCAGCCCCAGCATTTT.

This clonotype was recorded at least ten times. DNA of the CDR3: TGCAGCGCCCGGGAACTTCAAGAGACCCAGTACTTC. This encodes CSARELQETQYF. This chain links TRBV29-1 with TRBJ2-5; tentative D call: TRBD2 (5 bases). V shed 7 bases and J shed 2 bases, with 11 bases lying between them. The CDR3 is 12 amino acids. Germline V lookup: CDR1 SQVTM, CDR2 ANQGSEA.

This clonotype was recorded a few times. The CDR3 here is CATSVRVDNSPLHF. The CDR3 bases are TGTGCCACGTCGGTGAGGGTCGATAATTCACCCCTCCACTTT. V gene TRBV10-3 combines with J gene TRBJ1-6; D unresolved. The CDR3 length is 14 residues. Germline V gene data show CDR1 as ENHRY and CDR2 as SYGVKD. The germline V and J ends were trimmed by 10 bases and 5 bases, with 15 bases remaining between them.

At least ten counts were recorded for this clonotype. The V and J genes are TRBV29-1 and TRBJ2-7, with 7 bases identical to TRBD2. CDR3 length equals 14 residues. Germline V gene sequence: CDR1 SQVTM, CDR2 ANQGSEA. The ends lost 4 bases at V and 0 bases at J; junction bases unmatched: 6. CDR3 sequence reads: CSVVGGDYSYEQYF. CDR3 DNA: TGCAGCGTTGTGGGGGGGGACTACTCCTACGAGCAGTACTTC.

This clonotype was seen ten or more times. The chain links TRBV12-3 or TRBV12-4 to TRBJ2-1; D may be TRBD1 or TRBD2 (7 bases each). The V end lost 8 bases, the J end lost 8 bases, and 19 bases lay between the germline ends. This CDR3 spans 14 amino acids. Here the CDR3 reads CASQRQGGSDEQFF. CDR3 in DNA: TGTGCCAGCCAACGACAGGGAGGGTCGGATGAGCAGTTCTTC.

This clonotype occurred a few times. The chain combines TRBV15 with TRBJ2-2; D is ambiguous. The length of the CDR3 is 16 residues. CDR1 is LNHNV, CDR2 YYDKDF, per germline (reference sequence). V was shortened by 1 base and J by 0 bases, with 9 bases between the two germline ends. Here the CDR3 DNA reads TGTGCCACCAGCAGAGGAACGACCGCGAACACCGGGGAGCTGTTTTTT. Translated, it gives CATSRGTTANTGELFF.

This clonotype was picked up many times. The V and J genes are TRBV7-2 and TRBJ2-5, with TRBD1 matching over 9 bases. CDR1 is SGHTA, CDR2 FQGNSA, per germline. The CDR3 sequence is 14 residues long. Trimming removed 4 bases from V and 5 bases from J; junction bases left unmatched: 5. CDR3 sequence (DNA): TGTGCCAGCAGCTACAGGGGGCGAACTGAGACCCAGTACTTC. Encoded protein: CASSYRGRTETQYF.

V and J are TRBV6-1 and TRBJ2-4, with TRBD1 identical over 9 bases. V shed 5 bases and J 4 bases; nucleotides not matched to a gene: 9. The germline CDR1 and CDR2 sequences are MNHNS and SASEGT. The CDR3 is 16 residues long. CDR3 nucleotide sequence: TGTGCCAGCAGTAAACTATCCGGGACAGGGAAAAACATTCAGTACTTC. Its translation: CASSKLSGTGKNIQYF.

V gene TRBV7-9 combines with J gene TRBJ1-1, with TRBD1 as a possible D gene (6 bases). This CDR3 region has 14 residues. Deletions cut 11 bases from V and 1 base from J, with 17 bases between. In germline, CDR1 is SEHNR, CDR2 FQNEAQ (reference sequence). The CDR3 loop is CASRGGGRNTEAFF. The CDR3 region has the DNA TGTGCCTCCCGAGGGGGGGGAAGGAACACTGAAGCTTTCTTT. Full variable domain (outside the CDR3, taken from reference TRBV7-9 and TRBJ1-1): DTGVSQNPRHKITKRGQNVTFRCDPISEHNRLYWYRQTLGQGPEFLTYFQNEAQLEKSRLLSDRFSAERPKGSFSTLEIQRTEQGDSAMYLCASRGGGRNTEAFFGQGTRLTVV.

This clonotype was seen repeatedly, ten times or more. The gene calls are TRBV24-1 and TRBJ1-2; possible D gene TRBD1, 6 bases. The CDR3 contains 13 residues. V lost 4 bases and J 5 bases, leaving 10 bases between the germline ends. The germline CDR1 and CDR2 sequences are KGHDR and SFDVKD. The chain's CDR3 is CATSETGEYGYTF. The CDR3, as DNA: TGTGCCACCAGTGAGACAGGCGAATATGGCTACACCTTC.

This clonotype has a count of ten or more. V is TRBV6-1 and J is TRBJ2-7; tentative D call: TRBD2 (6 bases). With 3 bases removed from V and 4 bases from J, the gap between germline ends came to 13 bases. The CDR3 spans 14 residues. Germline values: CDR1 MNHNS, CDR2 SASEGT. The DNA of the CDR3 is TGTGCCAGCAGTGACTGGGACTCGGAATACGAGCAGTACGTC. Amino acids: CASSDWDSEYEQYV.

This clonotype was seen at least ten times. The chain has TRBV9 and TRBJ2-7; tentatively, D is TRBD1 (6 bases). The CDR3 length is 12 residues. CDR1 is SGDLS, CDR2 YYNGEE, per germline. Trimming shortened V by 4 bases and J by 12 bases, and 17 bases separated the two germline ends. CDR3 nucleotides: TGTGCCAGCAGCTCAACGGCCAGGGACATGTACTTC. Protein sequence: CASSSTARDMYF.

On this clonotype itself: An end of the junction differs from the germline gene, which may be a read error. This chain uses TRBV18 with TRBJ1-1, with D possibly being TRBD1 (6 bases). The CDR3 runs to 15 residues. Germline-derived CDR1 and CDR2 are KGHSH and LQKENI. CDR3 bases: TGTGCCACCTCACCACCGCAGGGGTCGAACACTGAAGCTTTCTTT. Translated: CATSPPQGSNTEAFF.

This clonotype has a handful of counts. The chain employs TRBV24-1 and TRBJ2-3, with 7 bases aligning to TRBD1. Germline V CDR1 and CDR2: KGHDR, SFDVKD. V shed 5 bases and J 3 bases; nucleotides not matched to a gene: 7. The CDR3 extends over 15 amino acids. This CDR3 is CATSGRQGITDTQYF. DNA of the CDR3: TGTGCCACCAGTGGAAGACAGGGAATAACAGATACGCAGTATTTT.

The chain's CDR3 is CAASRGNGHQPQHF. Here the CDR3 DNA reads TGTGCCGCCTCCAGAGGGAACGGGCATCAGCCCCAGCATTTT. The V gene is TRBV7-9, the J gene TRBJ1-5; D call uncertain. Between the trimmed V and J ends, which lost 11 bases and 5 bases, there was a span of 19 bases. Germline lookup yields CDR1 SEHNR and CDR2 FQNEAQ (reference sequence). The CDR3 has 14 residues.

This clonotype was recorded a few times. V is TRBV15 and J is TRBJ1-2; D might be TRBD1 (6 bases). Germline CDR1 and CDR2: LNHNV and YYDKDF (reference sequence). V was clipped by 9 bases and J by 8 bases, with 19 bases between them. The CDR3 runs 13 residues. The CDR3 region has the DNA TGTGCCACTCGTGACCAGGGGTTGAGGGGCTACACCTTC. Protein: CATRDQGLRGYTF.

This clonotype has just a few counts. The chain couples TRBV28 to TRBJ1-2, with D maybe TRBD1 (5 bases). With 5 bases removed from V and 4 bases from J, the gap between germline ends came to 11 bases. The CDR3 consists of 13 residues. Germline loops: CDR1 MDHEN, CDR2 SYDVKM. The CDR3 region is CASSKARVYGYTF. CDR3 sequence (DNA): TGTGCCAGCAGTAAGGCCAGGGTCTATGGCTACACCTTC.

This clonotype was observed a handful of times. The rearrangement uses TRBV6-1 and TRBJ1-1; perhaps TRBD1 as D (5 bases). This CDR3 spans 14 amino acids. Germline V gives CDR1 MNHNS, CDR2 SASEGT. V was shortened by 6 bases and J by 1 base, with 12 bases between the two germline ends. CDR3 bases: TGTGCCAGCAGCGGGGGTTTGCGGAACACTGAAGCTTTCTTT. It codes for CASSGGLRNTEAFF.

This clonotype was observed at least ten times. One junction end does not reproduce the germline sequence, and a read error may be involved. The CDR3 region is CASSSGLSTDTQYF. CDR3 coding DNA: TGTGCCAGCAGCTCCGGACTATCCACAGATACGCAGTATTTT. The chain is built from TRBV5-1 and TRBJ2-3, with D perhaps matching TRBD2 (6 bases). The CDR3 sequence is 14 residues long. Germline CDR1 is SGHRS and CDR2 is YFSETQ.

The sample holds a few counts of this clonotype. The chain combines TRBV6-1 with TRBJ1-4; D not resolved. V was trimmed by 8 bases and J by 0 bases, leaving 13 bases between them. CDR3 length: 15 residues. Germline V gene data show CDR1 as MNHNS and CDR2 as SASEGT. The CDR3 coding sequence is TGTGCCAGCCTCCCGTCCCTCTCAACTAATGAAAAACTGTTTTTT. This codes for CASLPSLSTNEKLFF.

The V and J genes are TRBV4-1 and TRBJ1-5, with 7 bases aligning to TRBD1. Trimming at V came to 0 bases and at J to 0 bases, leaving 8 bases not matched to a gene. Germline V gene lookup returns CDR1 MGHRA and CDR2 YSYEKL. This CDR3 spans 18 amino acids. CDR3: CASSQDAGGAYSNQPQHF. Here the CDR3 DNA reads TGCGCCAGCAGCCAAGATGCAGGGGGGGCATATAGCAATCAGCCCCAGCATTTT.

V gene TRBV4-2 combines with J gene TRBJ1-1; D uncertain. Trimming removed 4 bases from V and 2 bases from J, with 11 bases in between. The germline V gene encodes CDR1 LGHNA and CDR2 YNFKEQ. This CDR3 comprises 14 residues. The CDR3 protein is CASSLGLVNTEAFF. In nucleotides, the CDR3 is TGTGCCAGCAGCCTCGGACTAGTCAACACTGAAGCTTTCTTT.

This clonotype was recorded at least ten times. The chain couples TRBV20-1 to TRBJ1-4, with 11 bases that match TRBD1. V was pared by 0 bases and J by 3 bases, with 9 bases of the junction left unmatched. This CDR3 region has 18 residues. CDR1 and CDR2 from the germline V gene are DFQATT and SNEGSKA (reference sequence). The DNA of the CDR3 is TGCAGTGCTAGAGAACTTCTGGACAGGGGGCTGGCTAATGAAAAACTGTTTTTT. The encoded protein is CSARELLDRGLANEKLFF.

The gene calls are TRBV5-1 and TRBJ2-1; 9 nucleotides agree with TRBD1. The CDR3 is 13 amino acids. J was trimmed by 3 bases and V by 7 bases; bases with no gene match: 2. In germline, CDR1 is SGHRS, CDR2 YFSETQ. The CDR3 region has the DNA TGCGCCAGCCAGACAGGGGGCTACAATGAGCAGTTCTTC. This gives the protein CASQTGGYNEQFF. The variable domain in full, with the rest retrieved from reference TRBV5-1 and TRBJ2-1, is KAGVTQTPRYLIKTRGQQVTLSCSPISGHRSVSWYQQTPGQGLQFLFEYFSETQRNKGNFPGRFSGRQFSNSRSEMNVSTLELGDSALYLCASQTGGYNEQFFGPGTRLTVL.

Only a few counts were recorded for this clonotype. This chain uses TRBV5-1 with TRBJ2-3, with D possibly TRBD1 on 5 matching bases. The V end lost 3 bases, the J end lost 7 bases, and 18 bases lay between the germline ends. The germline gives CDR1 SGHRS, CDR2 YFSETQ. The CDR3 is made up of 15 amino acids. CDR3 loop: CASSWVDILPYTQYF. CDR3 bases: TGCGCCAGCAGCTGGGTGGACATACTACCCTATACGCAGTATTTT.

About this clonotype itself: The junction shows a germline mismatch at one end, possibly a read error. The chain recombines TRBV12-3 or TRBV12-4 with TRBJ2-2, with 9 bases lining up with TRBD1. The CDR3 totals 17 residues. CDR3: CASSPTGTGFGTGDLFF. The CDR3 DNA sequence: TGTGCCAGCAGTCCTACCGGGACAGGGTTTGGCACCGGGGACCTGTTTTTT.

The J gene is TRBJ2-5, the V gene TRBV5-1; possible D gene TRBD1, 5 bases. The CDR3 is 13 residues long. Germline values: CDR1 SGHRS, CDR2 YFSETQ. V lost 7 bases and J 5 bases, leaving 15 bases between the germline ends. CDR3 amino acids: CASSGRNRETQYF. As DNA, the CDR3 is TGCGCCAGCTCGGGTCGGAACAGGGAGACCCAGTACTTC.